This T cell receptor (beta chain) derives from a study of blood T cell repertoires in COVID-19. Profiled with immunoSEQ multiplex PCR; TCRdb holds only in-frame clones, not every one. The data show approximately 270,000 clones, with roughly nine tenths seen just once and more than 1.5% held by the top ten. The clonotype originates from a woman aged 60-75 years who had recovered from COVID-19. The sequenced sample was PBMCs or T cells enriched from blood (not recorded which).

DNA of the CDR3: TGCGCCAGCAGTGAATCCGCGGGGCCGCAGTATTTT. Translated, it gives CASSESAGPQYF. This chain connects TRBV10-1 to TRBJ2-3, with D maybe TRBD2 (6 bases). In germline, CDR1 is WNHNN, CDR2 SYGVQD (reference sequence). This CDR3 has 12 amino acids. V lost 3 bases and J 10 bases, leaving 11 bases between the germline ends.